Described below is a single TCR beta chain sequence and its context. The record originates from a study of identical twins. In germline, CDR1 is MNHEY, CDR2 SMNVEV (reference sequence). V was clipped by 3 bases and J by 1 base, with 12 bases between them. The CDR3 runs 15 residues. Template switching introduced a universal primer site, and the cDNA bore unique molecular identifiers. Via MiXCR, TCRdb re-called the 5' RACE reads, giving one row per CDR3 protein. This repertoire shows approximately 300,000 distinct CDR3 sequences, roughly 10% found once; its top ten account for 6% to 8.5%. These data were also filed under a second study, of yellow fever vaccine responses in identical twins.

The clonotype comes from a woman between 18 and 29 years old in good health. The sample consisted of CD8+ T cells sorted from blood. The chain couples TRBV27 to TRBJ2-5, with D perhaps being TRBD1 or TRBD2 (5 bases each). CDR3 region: CASSLVSGTQETQYF. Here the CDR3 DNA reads TGTGCCAGCAGTTTGGTCTCAGGGACCCAAGAGACCCAGTACTTC.